A single T cell receptor (beta chain) is shown here with its context. This record belongs to a study of cytomegalovirus exposure and HLA in healthy donors. The PCR ran on 60 Vbeta and 13 Jbeta primers. Repertoires were generated with immunoSEQ multiplex PCR, while TCRdb's copy carries only in-frame clones and drops some. The sample yields 100,000 to 150,000 clones, roughly 77% seen once. After removal of 5 bases from V and 3 bases from J, the junction contained 5 bases not matched to a gene. Germline CDR1 is SNHLY and CDR2 is FYNNEI. CDR3 length: 15 residues. The genes are TRBV2 and TRBJ1-4, with 8 bases lining up with TRBD1. This clonotype was obtained from a man between 25 and 39 years old in good health and CMV-seronegative. The specimen was PBMCs. CDR3 bases: TGTGCCAGCAGTCCCCAGGGGGCGGCTAATGAAAAACTGTTTTTT. It encodes CASSPQGAANEKLFF. The complete variable domain, with remaining parts taken from reference TRBV2 and TRBJ1-4, reads EPEVTQTPSHQVTQMGQEVILRCVPISNHLYFYWYRQILGQKVEFLVSFYNNEISEKSEIFDDQFSVERPDGSNFTLKIRSTKLEDSAMYFCASSPQGAANEKLFFGSGTQLSVL.